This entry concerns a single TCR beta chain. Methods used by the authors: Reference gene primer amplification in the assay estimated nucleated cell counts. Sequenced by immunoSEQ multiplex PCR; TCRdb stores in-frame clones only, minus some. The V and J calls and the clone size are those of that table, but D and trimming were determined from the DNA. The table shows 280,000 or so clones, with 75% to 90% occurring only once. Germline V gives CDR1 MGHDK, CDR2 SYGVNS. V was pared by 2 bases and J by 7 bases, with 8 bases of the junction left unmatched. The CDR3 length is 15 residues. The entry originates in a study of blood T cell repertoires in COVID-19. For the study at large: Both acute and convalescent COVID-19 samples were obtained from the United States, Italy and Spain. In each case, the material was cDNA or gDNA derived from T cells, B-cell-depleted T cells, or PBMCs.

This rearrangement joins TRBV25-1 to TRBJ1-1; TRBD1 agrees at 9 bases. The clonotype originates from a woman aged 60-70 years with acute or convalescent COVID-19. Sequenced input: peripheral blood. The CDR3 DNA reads TGTGCCAGCAGTGAAACTGGACAGGGGACTAATGAAGCTTTCTTT. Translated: CASSETGQGTNEAFF.